Below are 14 T cell receptor beta chains sequenced from a single sample in a study of long-term antiretroviral therapy in people with HIV. Researchers report immunoSEQ v3.0 was run at survey level. Assay: immunoSEQ multiplex PCR; the TCRdb copy retains only in-frame clones and omits some. The table records over 15,000 clones, 80% to 90% of them present only once. The specimen was unsorted PBMCs, collected 0.5 years after starting antiretroviral therapy. Receptor source: a woman in her thirties or forties with HIV.

The chain combines TRBV12-5 with TRBJ2-3, with TRBD2 matching 8 bases. In germline, CDR1 is LGHNT, CDR2 FRNRAP. V dropped 6 bases and J dropped 2; count of bases not matched to a gene: 7. This CDR3 has 15 amino acids. The CDR3 DNA reads TGTGCTAGTGGACAGAGCGGGAGTGACACAGATACGCAGTATTTT. This encodes CASGQSGSDTDTQYF.

V is TRBV14 and J is TRBJ2-5; D uncertain. CDR1 is SGHDN, CDR2 FVKESK, per germline. Trimming left V 0 bases short and J 7 bases short, with 12 bases between. This CDR3 has 14 residues. The CDR3 sequence is CASSQELGLGTQYF. Here the CDR3 DNA reads TGTGCCAGCAGCCAAGAGTTGGGCCTTGGGACCCAGTACTTC.

The chain has TRBV6-5 and TRBJ2-2, with 7 bases that match TRBD1. Germline trimming cut 4 bases from V and 5 bases from J; bases unmatched to any gene: 10. Germline CDR1 and CDR2: MNHEY and SVGAGI. The CDR3 consists of 16 residues. The CDR3 loop reads CASSFKPGQTTGELFF. CDR3 bases: TGTGCCAGCAGTTTCAAACCGGGACAGACTACCGGGGAGCTGTTTTTT.

This chain connects TRBV14 to TRBJ2-7; D gene ambiguous. This CDR3 contains 13 residues. Per the germline V gene, CDR1 is SGHDN and CDR2 is FVKESK. Trimming cost V 4 bases and J 4 bases, with 11 bases left between them. The CDR3 loop is CASSLGVKYEQYF. CDR3 nucleotide sequence: TGTGCCAGCAGCCTTGGCGTTAAGTACGAGCAGTACTTC.

The rearrangement joins TRBV11-3 to TRBJ2-7, with a possible D match to TRBD2 (6 bases). Germline V lookup: CDR1 SGHNT, CDR2 YENEEA. V was clipped by 5 bases and J by 2 bases, with 13 bases between them. The CDR3 runs 14 residues. CDR3 loop: CASSLAGGTYEQYF. In nucleotides, the CDR3 is TGTGCCAGCAGCCTTGCAGGCGGGACCTACGAGCAGTACTTC.

This chain links TRBV9 with TRBJ2-2, with 7 bases that match TRBD2. This CDR3 contains 15 residues. The germline gives CDR1 SGDLS, CDR2 YYNGEE. V lost 0 bases and J lost 7; bases outside the gene matches: 6. As DNA, the CDR3 is TGTGCCAGCAGCGTAGCTACTAGCGCCAACGGGGAGCTGTTTTTT. As protein: CASSVATSANGELFF.

This clone was picked up one time. The V call is TRBV27, the J call TRBJ1-1, with 9 bases fitting TRBD1. Germline loops: CDR1 MNHEY, CDR2 SMNVEV (reference sequence). The J segment lost 4 bases and the V segment lost 2 bases, leaving 2 bases of the junction unmatched. The CDR3 consists of 14 residues. The CDR3 DNA reads as TGTGCCAGCAGTTTAAGGACAGGGGTCACTGAAGCTTTCTTT. Translated: CASSLRTGVTEAFF.

This chain uses TRBV6-6 with TRBJ2-1; D might be TRBD2 (6 bases). Germline CDR1 reads MNHNY; CDR2 reads SVGAGI (reference sequence). Trimming took off 11 bases at V and 8 bases at J, with 19 bases between the two ends. This CDR3 region has 13 residues. This CDR3 is CAGSREYNYEQFF. The CDR3 DNA reads TGTGCCGGATCCCGGGAGTATAACTATGAGCAGTTCTTC.

The chain links TRBV27 to TRBJ1-5; D possibly corresponds to TRBD1 (5 bases). The V end lost 2 bases, the J end lost 5 bases, and 7 bases lay between the germline ends. The CDR3 length is 13 residues. Per the germline V gene, CDR1 is MNHEY and CDR2 is SMNVEV (reference sequence). The CDR3 DNA reads as TGTGCCAGCAGTTTAGCGGGGGATCAGCCCCAGCATTTT. It translates to CASSLAGDQPQHF.

The rearrangement uses TRBV4-1 and TRBJ1-4; no firm D call. The length of the CDR3 is 16 residues. V lost 6 bases, J lost 3 bases, and 17 bases lay in between. Germline values: CDR1 MGHRA, CDR2 YSYEKL. CDR3 residues: CASRGRAAGSNEKLFF. Written as DNA, the CDR3 is TGCGCCAGCAGAGGGAGGGCGGCAGGCTCTAATGAAAAACTGTTTTTT.

The J gene is TRBJ2-1, the V gene TRBV28; 9 bases fit TRBD2. From germline, CDR1 is MDHEN and CDR2 SYDVKM. This CDR3 is built from 15 residues. V was clipped by 6 bases and J by 7 bases; unmatched bases: 10. For the CDR3, the DNA is TGTGCCAGCAGCCCTTCTAGCGGGGCTCTTAATGAGCAGTTCTTC. The encoded protein is CASSPSSGALNEQFF.

V and J are TRBV7-2 and TRBJ2-3, with D uncertain. CDR3 length: 14 amino acids. V dropped 5 bases and J dropped 6 bases, with 15 bases sitting between them. Germline CDR1 is SGHTA and CDR2 is FQGNSA. In nucleotides, the CDR3 is TGTGCCAGCAGCCCTTTGAGCCCCCAGGATACGCAGTATTTT. Its translation is CASSPLSPQDTQYF.

The chain has TRBV19 and TRBJ1-4; no reliable D call. Germline V gene sequence: CDR1 LNHDA, CDR2 SQIVND (reference sequence). V dropped 6 bases and J dropped 0 bases, with 14 bases sitting between them. The CDR3 runs 16 residues. CDR3 sequence (DNA): TGTGCCAGTAGAGTGTCCTTAGCCGCAACTAATGAAAAACTGTTTTTT. This sequence encodes CASRVSLAATNEKLFF.

V is TRBV18 and J is TRBJ1-5; 9 positions agree with TRBD1. The CDR3 length is 16 residues. Looked up from germline, CDR1 is KGHSH and CDR2 is LQKENI. Unmatched junction bases numbered 3, after V lost 3 bases and J lost 0 bases. The chain's CDR3 is CASSPSDRGSNQPQHF. As DNA, the CDR3 is TGTGCCAGCTCACCGTCGGACAGGGGTAGCAATCAGCCCCAGCATTTT.